A single sample is the source of the 26 T cell receptor beta chains below, sequenced in a study of blood T cell repertoires in COVID-19. Clones were sequenced by immunoSEQ multiplex PCR, and TCRdb holds only the in-frame ones, with some missing. The data contain nearly 200,000 clones, 82% of them seen just once; the ten biggest clones take up 6% to 8%. The specimen was peripheral blood. Source of these receptors: a human donor with acute or convalescent COVID-19. The donor label of this sample is uncertain.

The chain links TRBV27 to TRBJ2-1, with D possibly TRBD2 on 6 matching bases. The CDR3 loop spans 15 amino acids. The V end was cut by 8 bases, the J end by 6 bases, with 20 bases between. Germline V gene lookup returns CDR1 MNHEY and CDR2 SMNVEV (reference sequence). As DNA, the CDR3 is TGTGCCAGCGGGCGCAGCTCGGGAGTTCGCAATGAGCAGTTCTTC. Translated: CASGRSSGVRNEQFF.

The chain links TRBV2 to TRBJ2-1, with 7 bases that match TRBD1. V shed 2 bases, J shed 8 bases, and the junction held 3 bases outside the gene matches. CDR3 length: 13 residues. Germline CDR1 reads SNHLY; CDR2 reads FYNNEI. CDR3 region: CASSENRGDEQFF. The CDR3 nucleotides read TGTGCCAGCAGTGAAAACAGGGGCGATGAGCAGTTCTTC.

This clone was seen only once. This chain connects TRBV18 to TRBJ2-6; the D is unclear. Germline loops: CDR1 KGHSH, CDR2 LQKENI. Trimming took 2 bases from V and 0 from J, leaving 5 bases between them. This CDR3 comprises 15 residues. In nucleotides, the CDR3 is TGTGCCAGCTCACCAAAACTCTCTGGGGCCAACGTCCTGACTTTC. Protein product: CASSPKLSGANVLTF. The complete variable domain, with remaining parts taken from reference TRBV18 and TRBJ2-6, reads NAGVMQNPRHLVRRRGQEARLRCSPMKGHSHVYWYRQLPEEGLKFMVYLQKENIIDESGMPKERFSAEFPKEGPSILRIQQVVRGDSAAYFCASSPKLSGANVLTFGAGSRLTVL.

The chain links TRBV5-1 to TRBJ2-5; TRBD2 matches 10 bases. Germline lookup yields CDR1 SGHRS and CDR2 YFSETQ. The CDR3 length is 16 residues. V shed 4 bases and J 7 bases; nucleotides not matched to a gene: 13. The CDR3 region is CASSGSGRAGGWTQYF. CDR3 coding DNA: TGCGCCAGCAGCGGAAGCGGGAGGGCCGGAGGATGGACCCAGTACTTC.

The chain employs TRBV4-1 and TRBJ1-2; no definite D call. The germline V gene encodes CDR1 MGHRA and CDR2 YSYEKL. CDR3 length: 13 residues. Trimming pared 2 bases from V and 3 bases from J, leaving 7 bases between. CDR3 in amino acids: CASSQLDYYGYTF. CDR3 DNA sequence: TGCGCCAGCAGCCAACTGGACTACTATGGCTACACCTTC.

This chain joins TRBV6-5 and TRBJ2-7; the D gene is possibly TRBD1 (5 bases). The CDR3 loop spans 15 amino acids. The V gene lost 1 base and the J gene lost 2 bases, with 12 bases spanning the gap. CDR1 and CDR2 from the germline V gene are MNHEY and SVGAGI. The CDR3 region has the DNA TGTGCCAGCAGTTACTGGCCTAGGGGTACCTACGAGCAGTACTTC. This encodes CASSYWPRGTYEQYF.

This rearrangement joins TRBV24-1 to TRBJ2-1; a possible D gene is TRBD2 (6 bases). The germline V gene encodes CDR1 KGHDR and CDR2 SFDVKD. This CDR3 contains 13 residues. V was trimmed by 7 bases and J by 10 bases, leaving 16 bases between them. The CDR3 sequence: CATRSSPGLEQFF. For the CDR3, the DNA is TGTGCCACCAGATCATCTCCGGGACTGGAGCAGTTCTTC.

CDR3 sequence: CASSPFGQGNGYTF. The CDR3 nucleotides read TGTGCCAGCAGCCCTTTCGGGCAGGGGAATGGCTACACCTTC. J is TRBJ1-2 and V is TRBV7-2, with D maybe TRBD1 (6 bases). The CDR3 is 14 amino acids. The V end was cut by 5 bases, the J end by 6 bases, with 16 bases between. Looked up from germline, CDR1 is SGHTA and CDR2 is FQGNSA.

The rearrangement links TRBV5-5 to TRBJ1-4; D is unresolved. The CDR3 has 14 residues. V was pared by 0 bases and J by 5 bases, with 8 bases between. Looked up from germline, CDR1 is SGHKS and CDR2 is YYEKEE (reference sequence). The CDR3 spells CASSLGQNNEKLFF. CDR3 in DNA: TGTGCCAGCAGCTTGGGGCAGAACAATGAAAAACTGTTTTTT.

J is TRBJ1-2 and V is TRBV3-1 (or the pseudogene TRBV3-2); TRBD1 is a possible D gene (5 bases). V was pared by 4 bases and J by 7 bases, with 16 bases between. Looked up from germline, CDR1 is LGHDT and CDR2 is YNNKEL (reference sequence). This CDR3 contains 14 residues. The CDR3 nucleotides are TGTGCCAGCAGCCTTCCCCGGGGGGTAGCTGGCTACACCTTC. This gives the protein CASSLPRGVAGYTF.

The table lists this clone with a few counts. This chain uses TRBV9 with TRBJ1-2, with D possibly being TRBD1 (6 bases). Germline CDR1 and CDR2: SGDLS and YYNGEE. The length of the CDR3 is 16 residues. The V gene lost 4 bases and the J gene lost 4 bases, with 20 bases spanning the gap. The CDR3 bases are TGTGCCAGCAGCCCTCACGGGGGGGGCGCAGGCTATGGCTACACCTTC. Translating it yields CASSPHGGGAGYGYTF.

The chain links TRBV7-3 to TRBJ2-3, with D maybe TRBD2 (6 bases). Trimming cost V 4 bases and J 5 bases, with 13 bases left between them. Looked up from germline, CDR1 is SGHTA and CDR2 is FQGTGA. The CDR3 totals 14 residues. CDR3 nucleotides: TGTGCCAGCAGCTACCGGGGAGGAGAAGATACGCAGTATTTT. It codes for CASSYRGGEDTQYF. The whole variable domain, filled in from reference TRBV7-3 and TRBJ2-3, reads GAGVSQTPSNKVTEKGKYVELRCDPISGHTALYWYRQSLGQGPEFLIYFQGTGAADDSGLPNDRFFAVRPEGSVSTLKIQRTERGDSAVYLCASSYRGGEDTQYFGPGTRLTVL.

This chain joins TRBV27 and TRBJ1-5; D not resolved. The CDR3 has 14 residues. Germline-derived CDR1 and CDR2 are MNHEY and SMNVEV (reference sequence). The V gene lost 5 bases and the J gene lost 9 bases, with 17 bases spanning the gap. The CDR3 nucleotides are TGTGCCAGCAGTCCCGGACTGGGTACGGGGCCCCAGCATTTT. It specifies CASSPGLGTGPQHF.

The V and J genes are TRBV29-1 and TRBJ2-3; 7 nucleotides match TRBD2. Germline V gives CDR1 SQVTM, CDR2 ANQGSEA. The length of the CDR3 is 12 residues. CDR3 sequence: CSLAASTDTQYF. DNA of the CDR3: TGCTCCCTAGCGGCCAGCACAGATACGCAGTATTTT.

The V call is TRBV7-2, the J call TRBJ1-4; D is ambiguous. The germline V and J ends were trimmed by 4 bases and 5 bases, with 14 bases remaining between them. Germline assignment: CDR1 SGHTA and CDR2 FQGNSA. The CDR3 has 15 residues. The DNA for the CDR3 is TGTGCCAGCAGCTATGCGGGTGCTCGGAATGAAAAACTGTTTTTT. It yields the protein CASSYAGARNEKLFF.

This sequence joins TRBV7-9 and TRBJ2-7, with TRBD1 as a possible D gene (5 bases). Looked up from germline, CDR1 is SEHNR and CDR2 is FQNEAQ (reference sequence). The CDR3 covers 12 residues. V shed 4 bases and J shed 7 bases, with 11 bases lying between them. The CDR3 reads CASSSSGIEQYF. Written as DNA, the CDR3 is TGTGCCAGCAGCTCGTCAGGGATTGAGCAGTACTTC.

The chain uses TRBV28 and TRBJ1-1, with D maybe TRBD1 (6 bases). V shed 10 bases and J shed 3 bases, with 18 bases lying between them. The CDR3 extends over 14 amino acids. Per the germline V gene, CDR1 is MDHEN and CDR2 is SYDVKM. This CDR3 is CATSSGGRDTEAFF. The CDR3 nucleotides are TGTGCCACCAGCTCGGGGGGCCGCGACACTGAAGCTTTCTTT.

Only a few counts were recorded for this clone. The gene calls are TRBV28 and TRBJ1-6; 9 bases are a match to TRBD1. There are 15 residues in the CDR3. The trim removed 5 bases at V and 4 bases at J, leaving 3 bases unmatched. Germline values: CDR1 MDHEN, CDR2 SYDVKM. CDR3 nucleotides: TGTGCCAGCAGTCGGGGGACAGGGTATAATTCACCCCTCCACTTT. It yields the protein CASSRGTGYNSPLHF.

This chain connects TRBV29-1 to TRBJ2-7; possibly TRBD2 for D (7 bases). CDR3 size: 13 residues. V gave up 3 bases and J gave up 6 bases, with 15 bases separating them. From germline, CDR1 is SQVTM and CDR2 ANQGSEA. In DNA form, the CDR3 reads TGCAGCGTTGACGGGGGGCGCAGGGGCGAGCAGTACTTC. It codes for CSVDGGRRGEQYF.

This clone has just one count. CDR3 region: CSVVPSGEQETQYF. The CDR3 coding sequence is TGCAGCGTTGTGCCAAGCGGGGAACAAGAGACCCAGTACTTC. The chain combines TRBV29-1 with TRBJ2-5; 7 bases fit TRBD2. Germline trimming cut 4 bases from V and 2 bases from J; bases unmatched to any gene: 7. Germline V gives CDR1 SQVTM, CDR2 ANQGSEA. The CDR3 totals 14 residues.

This rearrangement joins TRBV6-5 to TRBJ1-5; 9 bases are shared with TRBD1. The V segment lost 0 bases and the J segment 6 bases; nucleotides outside the gene matches: 6. CDR3 length: 16 residues. Germline assignment: CDR1 MNHEY and CDR2 SVGAGI. The CDR3 loop is CASSYSNRGLGQPQHF. As DNA, the CDR3 is TGTGCCAGCAGTTACTCAAACAGGGGGCTTGGTCAGCCCCAGCATTTT.

The rearrangement links TRBV29-1 to TRBJ1-1; weak D call: TRBD1 (6 bases). Germline CDR1 reads SQVTM; CDR2 reads ANQGSEA. This CDR3 has 12 amino acids. V was trimmed by 7 bases and J by 6 bases, leaving 15 bases between them. CDR3 bases: TGCAGCGCTGATAGGGGGACCCCTGAAGCTTTCTTT. Translation gives CSADRGTPEAFF.

The chain employs TRBV5-4 and TRBJ2-3, with 11 bases fitting TRBD2. CDR3 length: 16 residues. The germline V gene has CDR1 SGHNT and CDR2 YYREEE (reference sequence). With 0 bases clipped from V and 5 bases from J, the junction kept 5 bases outside the gene matches. CDR3 nucleotides: TGTGCCAGCAGCTTGGGGCTAGCGGGAGGTGAAGATACGCAGTATTTT. Translation gives CASSLGLAGGEDTQYF.

The chain uses TRBV5-4 and TRBJ2-1; TRBD2 might be the D (7 bases). This CDR3 region has 12 residues. Trimming removed 4 bases from V and 15 bases from J, with 17 bases in between. Germline V lookup: CDR1 SGHNT, CDR2 YYREEE (reference sequence). The CDR3 nucleotides read TGTGCCAGCAGCCGAGAGCGGGACACGACGTTCTTC. The encoded protein is CASSRERDTTFF.

The J gene is TRBJ2-7, the V gene TRBV7-6; D is perhaps TRBD2 (7 bases). Trimming removed 0 bases at V and 6 bases at J, with 18 bases between. The germline gives CDR1 SGHVS, CDR2 FNYEAQ. CDR3 length: 16 amino acids. The CDR3 bases are TGTGCCAGCAGCTTAGCCCCCGGGGGGCGCCTAGGCGAGCAGTACTTC. As protein: CASSLAPGGRLGEQYF.

This chain connects TRBV5-1 to TRBJ2-3; tentative D call: TRBD2 (6 bases). This CDR3 contains 16 residues. Germline values: CDR1 SGHRS, CDR2 YFSETQ. V gave up 2 bases and J gave up 4 bases, with 17 bases separating them. Here the CDR3 reads CASSFVVGGGADTQYF. The CDR3 DNA sequence: TGCGCCAGCAGCTTTGTAGTGGGAGGCGGGGCAGATACGCAGTATTTT. Variable domain in full (rest from reference TRBV5-1 and TRBJ2-3): KAGVTQTPRYLIKTRGQQVTLSCSPISGHRSVSWYQQTPGQGLQFLFEYFSETQRNKGNFPGRFSGRQFSNSRSEMNVSTLELGDSALYLCASSFVVGGGADTQYFGPGTRLTVL.